Shown below are 29 T cell receptor beta chains from a single sample sequenced in a study of immune evolution from preneoplasia to lung adenocarcinoma (dated by TCRdb to the early 2020s). Receptors were amplified or captured by the immunoSEQ multiplex PCR assay. What TCRdb holds here is the immuneACCESS table cut down to in-frame rearrangements. Part of the clones is not present; checked against another copy, under half of the missing clones reflect an unresolved V gene, and the others are unexplained. The sample includes 39,000 or so clones, with 70% to 85% observed a single time. Of the sample, approximately 4.6% is held by the ten largest clones. The source material was FFPE invasive lung adenocarcinoma tissue. Sample cell subset or site, as interpreted from the label and publication: frankly invasive lung adenocarcinoma (ADC). These receptors came from a person between 55 and 70 years old with lung adenocarcinoma.

The V call is TRBV29-1, the J call TRBJ2-1; the D is unclear. The germline V gene encodes CDR1 SQVTM and CDR2 ANQGSEA. The CDR3 has 12 amino acids. V was trimmed by 8 bases and J by 5 bases, leaving 13 bases between them. The CDR3 DNA is TGCAGCACCCCGCTTCCAAACAATGAGCAGTTCTTC. This encodes CSTPLPNNEQFF.

The CDR3 bases are TGTGCCAGCAGTACGGTCGGACAGAGCTCCTACGAGCAGTACTTC. Translating it yields CASSTVGQSSYEQYF. The chain recombines TRBV28 with TRBJ2-7, with D possibly matching TRBD1 (6 bases). This CDR3 contains 15 residues. V lost 5 bases to trimming and J lost 0 bases, with 14 bases between them. From germline, CDR1 is MDHEN and CDR2 SYDVKM.

The chain carries TRBV7-3 and TRBJ2-2; D unresolved. Germline V lookup: CDR1 SGHTA, CDR2 FQGTGA. The CDR3 is 15 amino acids. Trimming cost V 5 bases and J 0 bases, with 10 bases left between them. The CDR3 spells CASSAYTANTGELFF. Written as DNA, the CDR3 is TGTGCCAGCAGCGCATACACAGCGAACACCGGGGAGCTGTTTTTT.

The sample holds a few counts of this clone. V is TRBV2 and J is TRBJ1-1; D ambiguous. Trimming removed 6 bases from V and 1 base from J, with 12 bases in between. CDR1 is SNHLY, CDR2 FYNNEI, per germline. The CDR3 spans 14 residues. The CDR3 sequence: CASSSRWGNTEAFF. DNA for the CDR3: TGTGCCAGCAGCTCCCGGTGGGGGAACACTGAAGCTTTCTTT.

Of note for this clone: This specimen includes other DNA sequences encoding the same CDR3. The chain carries TRBV4-1 and TRBJ2-1; D is undetermined. This CDR3 comprises 13 residues. Germline CDR1 and CDR2: MGHRA and YSYEKL. The V end was cut by 0 bases, the J end by 6 bases, with 6 bases between. CDR3 sequence (DNA): TGCGCCAGCAGCCAAGATTACCTCAATGAGCAGTTCTTC. Translation: CASSQDYLNEQFF.

This sequence joins TRBV2 and TRBJ1-5, with D possibly matching TRBD1 (6 bases). The CDR3 is 14 residues long. V dropped 4 bases and J dropped 7 bases, with 14 bases sitting between them. The germline gives CDR1 SNHLY, CDR2 FYNNEI. The CDR3: CASSVQGSKQPQHF. For the CDR3, the DNA is TGTGCCAGCAGTGTACAGGGTTCAAAACAGCCCCAGCATTTT. Full variable domain (rest looked up from reference TRBV2 and TRBJ1-5): EPEVTQTPSHQVTQMGQEVILRCVPISNHLYFYWYRQILGQKVEFLVSFYNNEISEKSEIFDDQFSVERPDGSNFTLKIRSTKLEDSAMYFCASSVQGSKQPQHFGDGTRLSIL.

V usage is TRBV29-1 and J usage is TRBJ2-1; TRBD1 matches 7 bases. The CDR3 extends over 16 amino acids. Looked up from germline, CDR1 is SQVTM and CDR2 is ANQGSEA. With 4 bases clipped from V and 6 bases from J, the junction kept 15 bases outside the gene matches. As DNA, the CDR3 is TGCAGCGTTGGAGGGGGCTTGGGCGGTCGGTTCAATGAGCAGTTCTTC. This codes for CSVGGGLGGRFNEQFF.

The gene calls are TRBV11-2 and TRBJ2-3; no reliable D call. Trimming pared 3 bases from V and 5 bases from J, leaving 9 bases between. CDR1 is SGHAT and CDR2 is FQNNGV in the germline V gene. This CDR3 spans 13 amino acids. The CDR3 nucleotides read TGTGCCAGCAGCTTTTTAGGGCAAGATACGCAGTATTTT. Its translation is CASSFLGQDTQYF.

This chain's CDR3 is CASSFSGQRIYEQYF. The CDR3 DNA reads TGTGCCAGCAGCTTCTCAGGACAGCGGATCTACGAGCAGTACTTC. The chain joins TRBV11-3 to TRBJ2-7; D is possibly TRBD1 (6 bases). The CDR3 spans 15 residues. Germline V gene lookup returns CDR1 SGHNT and CDR2 YENEEA. V was clipped by 3 bases and J by 3 bases, with 15 bases between them.

The V gene is TRBV7-6, the J gene TRBJ2-1, with D unclear. Germline CDR1 is SGHVS and CDR2 is FNYEAQ. The CDR3 contains 12 residues. The V end was cut by 1 base, the J end by 6 bases, with 4 bases between. In DNA form, the CDR3 reads TGTGCCAGCAGCTTAGAGGTCAATGAGCAGTTCTTC. This gives the protein CASSLEVNEQFF.

V is TRBV28 and J is TRBJ2-5; D possibly uses TRBD1 or TRBD2 (5 bases each). The germline V gene has CDR1 MDHEN and CDR2 SYDVKM. With 2 bases removed from V and 5 bases from J, the gap between germline ends came to 12 bases. The CDR3 length is 14 residues. CDR3 loop: CASSLGGRLETQYF. CDR3 in DNA: TGTGCCAGCAGTTTAGGGGGTAGGTTGGAGACCCAGTACTTC.

This chain connects TRBV12-5 to TRBJ2-1; 8 nucleotides align to TRBD1. V lost 3 bases to trimming and J lost 6 bases; unmatched junction nucleotides: 10. The CDR3 covers 16 residues. Germline CDR1 reads LGHNT; CDR2 reads FRNRAP. CDR3 DNA sequence: TGTGCTAGTGGTTTCAACAGGGGGATGGTCGTCAATGAGCAGTTCTTC. It specifies CASGFNRGMVVNEQFF.

This clone has a single count. The rearrangement links TRBV19 to TRBJ2-1; 11 bases are a match to TRBD2. J was trimmed by 11 bases and V by 1 base; bases with no gene match: 4. The V gene's germline CDR1 is LNHDA and CDR2 SQIVND (reference sequence). The CDR3 contains 14 residues. The CDR3 loop is CASSIGLAGGQQFF. As DNA, the CDR3 is TGTGCCAGTAGTATAGGGCTAGCGGGAGGCCAGCAGTTCTTC.

The J gene is TRBJ1-3, the V gene TRBV9, with 7 nucleotides matching TRBD1. V gave up 2 bases and J gave up 0 bases; unmatched junction bases: 8. The CDR3 has 17 residues. Germline V gene sequence: CDR1 SGDLS, CDR2 YYNGEE. CDR3 in amino acids: CASSVSWDSHSGNTIYF. In nucleotides, the CDR3 is TGTGCCAGCAGCGTTTCCTGGGACAGCCACTCTGGAAACACCATATATTTT.

The chain employs TRBV10-2 and TRBJ2-1; 10 bases are shared with TRBD2. The CDR3 consists of 18 residues. CDR1 WSHSY and CDR2 SAAADI come from the germline V gene. With 11 bases clipped from V and 0 bases from J, the junction kept 16 bases outside the gene matches. The CDR3 DNA follows: TGCGCCGTTGAAGGGCTAGCGGGAGTTTCGGACTCCTACAATGAGCAGTTCTTC. As protein: CAVEGLAGVSDSYNEQFF.

This clone was observed a single time. This chain links TRBV7-9 with TRBJ1-2; D is uncertain. The CDR3 extends over 14 amino acids. Deletions cut 1 base from V and 4 bases from J, with 10 bases between. Germline V gene data show CDR1 as SEHNR and CDR2 as FQNEAQ (reference sequence). DNA for the CDR3: TGTGCCAGCAGCTTAGAAATGGGCACCTATGGCTACACCTTC. Protein: CASSLEMGTYGYTF.

The CDR3 protein is CASSRGRSIGNTIYF. The CDR3 DNA follows: TGTGCCAGCAGTCGGGGACGTTCGATTGGAAACACCATATATTTT. The chain is built from TRBV27 and TRBJ1-3; D perhaps matches TRBD1 (5 bases). This CDR3 is 15 amino acids long. With 5 bases removed from V and 3 bases from J, the gap between germline ends came to 14 bases. Germline loops: CDR1 MNHEY, CDR2 SMNVEV (reference sequence).

The chain combines TRBV5-1 with TRBJ1-4, with unresolved D. This CDR3 region has 15 residues. The ends were cut back, 4 bases at V and 0 bases at J, with 10 bases in the middle. The germline gives CDR1 SGHRS, CDR2 YFSETQ. CDR3 sequence (DNA): TGCGCCAGCAGCCTCCCGGGGACAACTAATGAAAAACTGTTTTTT. Its protein product is CASSLPGTTNEKLFF.

The chain has TRBV19 and TRBJ1-5, with D possibly matching TRBD1 (5 bases). The CDR3 runs to 16 residues. V was shortened by 5 bases and J by 2 bases, with 16 bases between the two germline ends. Germline CDR1 reads LNHDA; CDR2 reads SQIVND (reference sequence). The CDR3 here is CASSLFLQGRNQPQHF. The CDR3 nucleotides read TGTGCCAGTAGTCTCTTTCTCCAGGGACGCAATCAGCCCCAGCATTTT.

The chain has TRBV7-9 and TRBJ1-2, with D possibly being TRBD1 (5 bases). The CDR3 spans 14 residues. V lost 5 bases and J lost 5, with 15 bases in between. Germline V gene sequence: CDR1 SEHNR, CDR2 FQNEAQ (reference sequence). As DNA, the CDR3 is TGTGCCAGCAGCCGCCCGGACACCAGTTATGGCTACACCTTC. It yields the protein CASSRPDTSYGYTF.

The V gene is TRBV4-2, the J gene TRBJ2-2; 7 bases fit TRBD1. CDR1 is LGHNA, CDR2 YNFKEQ, per germline. V lost 4 bases, J lost 6 bases, and 14 bases stayed unmatched. The CDR3 has 17 amino acids. CDR3 nucleotide sequence: TGTGCCAGCAGCCGATTAATAGGGGGCGCTGGGGCCGGGGAGCTGTTTTTT. It codes for CASSRLIGGAGAGELFF.

The rearrangement uses TRBV19 and TRBJ1-5, with D possibly TRBD1 on 5 matching bases. The CDR3 totals 13 residues. V was shortened by 4 bases and J by 5 bases, with 9 bases between the two germline ends. CDR1 and CDR2 (germline): LNHDA, SQIVND (reference sequence). The CDR3 DNA follows: TGTGCCAGTAGTACCGGAGGGGATCAGCCCCAGCATTTT. This codes for CASSTGGDQPQHF.

This clone was observed a few times. The rearrangement links TRBV15 to TRBJ2-3; 7 bases line up with TRBD2. The CDR3 loop spans 15 amino acids. Germline V lookup: CDR1 LNHNV, CDR2 YYDKDF (reference sequence). With 7 bases clipped from V and 0 bases from J, the junction kept 7 bases outside the gene matches. CDR3 protein: CATTPSGASTDTQYF. In DNA form, the CDR3 reads TGTGCCACCACTCCTAGCGGTGCTAGCACAGATACGCAGTATTTT.

The chain uses TRBV7-9 and TRBJ2-7, with 9 bases fitting TRBD2. The V gene end was trimmed by 5 bases and the J gene end by 9 bases; junction bases not matched to a gene: 17. The CDR3 is made up of 16 amino acids. Germline V lookup: CDR1 SEHNR, CDR2 FQNEAQ (reference sequence). CDR3 coding DNA: TGTGCCAGCAGCAAGCAAGGTCCCGGGACTAGCACAGGGCAGTACTTC. Translation gives CASSKQGPGTSTGQYF.

V is TRBV7-9 and J is TRBJ1-3; TRBD1 is a possible D gene (6 bases). The CDR3 runs to 15 residues. In germline, CDR1 is SEHNR, CDR2 FQNEAQ (reference sequence). Trimming removed 5 bases at V and 0 bases at J, with 11 bases between. In nucleotides, the CDR3 is TGTGCCAGCAGCCAGGAGGACAGCTCTGGAAACACCATATATTTT. Translated: CASSQEDSSGNTIYF. Together with reference TRBV7-9 and TRBJ1-3, the CDR3 gives the full variable domain: DTGVSQNPRHKITKRGQNVTFRCDPISEHNRLYWYRQTLGQGPEFLTYFQNEAQLEKSRLLSDRFSAERPKGSFSTLEIQRTEQGDSAMYLCASSQEDSSGNTIYFGEGSWLTVV.

A few counts support this clone. In nucleotides, the CDR3 is TGTGCCAGCAGGCCAGGGGGGACCCATTTAACAGATACGCAGTATTTT. Protein: CASRPGGTHLTDTQYF. V gene TRBV25-1 combines with J gene TRBJ2-3; maybe TRBD1 (7 bases). Germline CDR1 is MGHDK and CDR2 is SYGVNS. Trimming took 6 bases from V and 3 from J, leaving 19 bases between them. The CDR3 loop spans 16 amino acids.

This clone was seen at least ten times. This rearrangement joins TRBV2 to TRBJ1-3; D uncertain. There are 13 residues in the CDR3. V lost 7 bases and J 4 bases, leaving 11 bases between the germline ends. From germline, CDR1 is SNHLY and CDR2 FYNNEI. CDR3 DNA sequence: TGTGCCAGCATGCAGGACTCGGGAAACACCATATATTTT. Translation gives CASMQDSGNTIYF.

This clone was seen only a few times. The chain has TRBV5-6 and TRBJ1-3; no clear D gene. V lost 0 bases, J lost 2 bases, and 12 bases lay in between. The CDR3 spans 16 residues. Germline values: CDR1 SGHDT, CDR2 YYEEEE. The CDR3 coding sequence is TGTGCCAGCAGCTTGGAAGGAGGTTACCCTGGAAACACCATATATTTT. Amino acid sequence: CASSLEGGYPGNTIYF.

The chain employs TRBV5-1 and TRBJ2-3; D is unresolved. V lost 7 bases, J lost 2 bases, and 11 bases lay in between. The CDR3 consists of 13 residues. The germline CDR1 and CDR2 sequences are SGHRS and YFSETQ. Here the CDR3 DNA reads TGCGCCAGCGGTGTAGTAGTCACAGATACGCAGTATTTT. Translation gives CASGVVVTDTQYF.